A selection of T cell receptor beta chains follows, all from one sample in a study of blood T cell repertoires in COVID-19. Profiled with immunoSEQ multiplex PCR; TCRdb holds only in-frame clones, not every one. The data contain around 470,000 clones, about 92% of them singletons. Sequencing used PBMCs or T cells enriched from blood (not recorded which). The origin of the receptors is a man aged 18 to 30 who had recovered from COVID-19. Each CDR3 is given with its conserved first and last residue. The order of the fields is CDR3 DNA, CDR3 protein, D gene, J gene, V gene, clone size. A D gene is named only where the DNA matches it firmly. Clone size is shown for a subset of rows, as once, few, many or a class of expanded clone.

CDR3 DNA: TGTGCCAGCACCCAGGGGGCGAGACAGCCCCAGCATTTT; CDR3 protein: CASTQGARQPQHF; D gene: TRBD1; J gene: TRBJ1-5; V gene: TRBV6-5; clone size: .
CDR3 DNA: TGTGCCAGCAGCCCGAGTAAAGCGAACACCGGGGAGCTGTTTTTT; CDR3 protein: CASSPSKANTGELFF; D gene: .; J gene: TRBJ2-2; V gene: TRBV5-4; clone size: .
CDR3 DNA: TGTGCCAGCAGCCCTCGGGGAGGGGGATCCGGAAACACCATATATTTT; CDR3 protein: CASSPRGGGSGNTIYF; D gene: .; J gene: TRBJ1-3; V gene: TRBV7-8; clone size: once
CDR3 DNA: TGTGCCAGCTCACCGCGAGAGGGGGAGGGAACTGAAGCTTTCTTT; CDR3 protein: CASSPREGEGTEAFF; D gene: .; J gene: TRBJ1-1; V gene: TRBV18; clone size: once
CDR3 DNA: TGCGCCAGCAGTGGGTACAGAACAACTAATGAAAAACTGTTTTTT; CDR3 protein: CASSGYRTTNEKLFF; D gene: .; J gene: TRBJ1-4; V gene: TRBV10-2; clone size: .
CDR3 DNA: TGCAGTGCTAGTACCGACGAGGTTGGCTACACCTTC; CDR3 protein: CSASTDEVGYTF; D gene: .; J gene: TRBJ1-2; V gene: TRBV20-1; clone size: .
CDR3 DNA: TGTGCCAGCAGTTACTCGGGGGGACCGAACTATGGCTACACCTTC; CDR3 protein: CASSYSGGPNYGYTF; D gene: .; J gene: TRBJ1-2; V gene: TRBV6-6; clone size: .
CDR3 DNA: TGTGCCAGCAGTCCCCGACAGGGGGCCATCTACGAGCAGTACTTC; CDR3 protein: CASSPRQGAIYEQYF; D gene: TRBD1; J gene: TRBJ2-7; V gene: TRBV28; clone size: .
CDR3 DNA: TGTGCCAGCAGCGTACAAAACACCGGGGAGCTGTTTTTT; CDR3 protein: CASSVQNTGELFF; D gene: .; J gene: TRBJ2-2; V gene: TRBV11-2; clone size: .
CDR3 DNA: TGCAGCTTTGGACAGGGAGGCACTGAAGCTTTCTTT; CDR3 protein: CSFGQGGTEAFF; D gene: TRBD1; J gene: TRBJ1-1; V gene: TRBV29-1; clone size: .
CDR3 DNA: TGTGCCACCGGGCCGGGATTCTACACCGGGGAGCTGTTTTTT; CDR3 protein: CATGPGFYTGELFF; D gene: .; J gene: TRBJ2-2; V gene: TRBV24-1; clone size: .
CDR3 DNA: TGTGCCAGCAGCTTTATCACTAGCGATCCCTATAGCACAGATACGCAGTATTTT; CDR3 protein: CASSFITSDPYSTDTQYF; D gene: TRBD2; J gene: TRBJ2-3; V gene: TRBV7-3; clone size: .
CDR3 DNA: TGTGCCAGCTTCGGACAGCTAAAGGAGGCTTTCTTT; CDR3 protein: CASFGQLKEAFF; D gene: .; J gene: TRBJ1-1; V gene: TRBV2; clone size: .